This paragraph covers one T cell receptor beta chain sequence. As yet, its antigen is unknown. In the PCR, 60 Vbeta and 13 Jbeta primers were used. Profiling relied on immunoSEQ multiplex PCR, and the TCRdb table lists in-frame clones only, not all of them. In the table there are 150,000 to 200,000 clones, approximately 80% of which are singletons. This sample is part of a study of cytomegalovirus exposure and HLA in healthy donors. Study context: T cells numbering about 179 million yielded fewer than 140 million unique TCR beta sequences in an earlier analysis. For the roughly 370 genotyped donors, more than 80% fell within the Caucasian-associated ancestry cluster. General observations from the study: Common viral pathogens were later found to be apparently linked to several of the most significant clusters.

Germline V CDR1 and CDR2: SGHNT, YENEEA. The CDR3 has 14 residues. V lost 5 bases, J lost 3 bases, and 2 bases stayed unmatched. This chain uses TRBV11-3 with TRBJ1-4, with TRBD1 identical over 8 bases. This receptor was taken from a woman aged 40 to 55 in good health and CMV-seronegative. The sample was PBMCs. DNA for the CDR3: TGTGCCAGCAGCCCGGGACAGGCTAATGAAAAACTGTTTTTT. Protein sequence: CASSPGQANEKLFF.